This TCR beta chain is from a study of Tregs in tolerant kidney transplant recipients. Study-wide findings and caveats: Nucleotide sequences could not be compared across some patients' samples due to primer changes. No direct test of biological reproducibility was done here. In tolerant patients, donor-specific Tregs outgrew total Tregs, suggesting antigen-driven expansion.

Clones were sequenced by immunoSEQ multiplex PCR, and TCRdb holds only the in-frame ones, with some missing. The repertoire includes around 70,000 clones, roughly 89% of them detected once, and roughly 9.7% sits in the top ten. Germline V gene data show CDR1 as SGHNT and CDR2 as YYREEE (reference sequence). This CDR3 region has 12 residues. The junction had 2 bases not matched to a gene; V was cut back by 3 bases and J by 6 bases. This clone was seen just once. Its target is not known. Thawed PBMCs were FACS-sorted into unstimulated CD4+CD25+CD127- regulatory T cells, CD4+CD25- non-regulatory cells, CD4 and CD8 cells.

Sequencing was performed on CD8+ T cells from blood, taken before the transplant. This receptor was obtained from a human donor who received a combined kidney and bone marrow transplant. The rearrangement joins TRBV5-4 to TRBJ2-7; 8 nucleotides agree with TRBD1. Here the CDR3 reads CASSWGTGEQYF. CDR3 DNA sequence: TGTGCCAGCAGCTGGGGGACAGGCGAGCAGTACTTC.